The TCR beta chain described here comes from a study of cytomegalovirus exposure and HLA in healthy donors. Study-level findings and limits: When analyzed later, the rates of TCR association showed variation by HLA locus, with DRB1 the most and HLA-C the fewest. Despite most TCR sequences being rare, some public TCRs occurred in many donors. An analysis was carried out at a later point. It showed that HLA-associated TCR beta chains were more clonally expanded than equally common non-associated chains.

The CDR3 spans 17 residues. Germline loops: CDR1 SEHNR, CDR2 FQNEAQ (reference sequence). Trimming cost V 5 bases and J 8 bases; bases outside gene matches: 10. The PCR made use of 60 Vbeta and 13 Jbeta primers. Profiled with immunoSEQ multiplex PCR; TCRdb holds only in-frame clones, not every one. The table lists some 100,000 clones, 81% of them singletons. Notes on this clone: Its target is unknown.

Input material: PBMCs. The TCR originated in a girl aged 2-9 years in good health and CMV-seropositive. This rearrangement joins TRBV7-9 to TRBJ2-1; 15 bases match TRBD2. The DNA of the CDR3 is TGTGCCAGCAGCCCTGCCGGACTAGCGGGAGGGCCGGATGAGCAGTTCTTC. Amino acid sequence: CASSPAGLAGGPDEQFF.